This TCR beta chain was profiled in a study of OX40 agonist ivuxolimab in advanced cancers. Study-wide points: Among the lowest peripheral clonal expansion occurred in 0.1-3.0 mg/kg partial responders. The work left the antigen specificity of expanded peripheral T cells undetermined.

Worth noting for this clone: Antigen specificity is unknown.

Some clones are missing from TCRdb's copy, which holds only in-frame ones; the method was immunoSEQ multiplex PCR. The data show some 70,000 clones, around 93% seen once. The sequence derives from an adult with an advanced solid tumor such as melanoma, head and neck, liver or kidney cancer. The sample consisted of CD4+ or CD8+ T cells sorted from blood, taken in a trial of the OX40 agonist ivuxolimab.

The CDR3 sequence is CASSLGGLAGGSGTGELFF. CDR3 coding DNA: TGTGCCAGCAGCTTGGGCGGACTAGCGGGAGGTTCAGGCACCGGGGAGCTGTTTTTT. This sequence joins TRBV5-6 and TRBJ2-2, with 14 bases fitting TRBD2. This CDR3 spans 19 amino acids. V was pared by 0 bases and J by 4 bases, with 8 bases of the junction left unmatched. Germline CDR1 reads SGHDT; CDR2 reads YYEEEE.